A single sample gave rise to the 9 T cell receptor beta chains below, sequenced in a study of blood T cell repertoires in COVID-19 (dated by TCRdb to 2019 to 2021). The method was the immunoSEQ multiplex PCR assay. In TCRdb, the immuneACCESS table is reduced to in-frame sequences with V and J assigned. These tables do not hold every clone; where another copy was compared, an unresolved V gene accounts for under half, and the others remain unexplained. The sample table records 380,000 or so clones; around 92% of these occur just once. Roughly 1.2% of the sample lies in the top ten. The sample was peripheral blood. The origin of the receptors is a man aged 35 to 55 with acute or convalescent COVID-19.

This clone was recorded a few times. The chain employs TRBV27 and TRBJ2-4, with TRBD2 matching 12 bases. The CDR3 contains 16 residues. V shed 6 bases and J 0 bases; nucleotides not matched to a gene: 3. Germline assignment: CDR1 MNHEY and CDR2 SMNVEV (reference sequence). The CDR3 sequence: CASRGTSGLAKNIQYF. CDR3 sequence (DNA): TGTGCCAGCAGGGGGACTAGCGGGTTAGCCAAAAACATTCAGTACTTC.

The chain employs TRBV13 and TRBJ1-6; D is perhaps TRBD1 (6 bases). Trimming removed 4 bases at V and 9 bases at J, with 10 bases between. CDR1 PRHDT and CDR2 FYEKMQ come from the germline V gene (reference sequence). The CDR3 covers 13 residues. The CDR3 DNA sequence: TGTGCCAGCAGCTCAGGACAGCCTTCACCCCTCCACTTT. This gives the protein CASSSGQPSPLHF.

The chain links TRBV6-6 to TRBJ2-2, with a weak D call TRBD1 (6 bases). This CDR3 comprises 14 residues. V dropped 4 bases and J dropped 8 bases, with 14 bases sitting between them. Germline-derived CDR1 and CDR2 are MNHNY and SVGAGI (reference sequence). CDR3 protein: CASSSTGRSGELFF. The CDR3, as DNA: TGTGCCAGCAGTTCAACAGGGCGTTCGGGGGAGCTGTTTTTT.

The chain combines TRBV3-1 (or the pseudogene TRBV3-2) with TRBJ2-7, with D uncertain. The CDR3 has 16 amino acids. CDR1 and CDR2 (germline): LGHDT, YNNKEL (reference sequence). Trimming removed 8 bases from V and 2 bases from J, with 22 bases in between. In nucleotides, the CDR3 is TGTGCCAGCGCGCCACAGCCACTCTATAACGCCTACGAGCAGTACTTC. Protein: CASAPQPLYNAYEQYF.

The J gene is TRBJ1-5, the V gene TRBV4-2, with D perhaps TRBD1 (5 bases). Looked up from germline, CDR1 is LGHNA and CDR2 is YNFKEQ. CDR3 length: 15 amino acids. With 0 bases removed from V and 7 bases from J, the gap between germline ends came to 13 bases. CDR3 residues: CASSQEAGLVQPQHF. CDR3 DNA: TGTGCCAGCAGCCAAGAAGCAGGGTTAGTACAGCCCCAGCATTTT.

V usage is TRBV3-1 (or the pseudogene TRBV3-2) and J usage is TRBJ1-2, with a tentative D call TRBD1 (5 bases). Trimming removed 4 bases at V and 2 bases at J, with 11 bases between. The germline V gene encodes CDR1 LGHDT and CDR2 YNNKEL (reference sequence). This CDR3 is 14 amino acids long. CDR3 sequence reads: CASSPRAGNYGYTF. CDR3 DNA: TGTGCCAGCAGCCCAAGGGCAGGGAACTATGGCTACACCTTC.

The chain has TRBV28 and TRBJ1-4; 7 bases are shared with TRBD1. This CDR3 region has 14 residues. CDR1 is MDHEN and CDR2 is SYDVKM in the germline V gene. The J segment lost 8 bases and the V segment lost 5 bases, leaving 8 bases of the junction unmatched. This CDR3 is CASSPTNRGEKLFF. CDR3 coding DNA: TGTGCCAGCAGTCCAACGAACAGGGGCGAAAAACTGTTTTTT.

The CDR3 spells CASSEGQGIPYSNQPQHF. The CDR3 bases are TGTGCCAGCAGTGAAGGACAGGGCATTCCCTATAGCAATCAGCCCCAGCATTTT. The V and J genes are TRBV2 and TRBJ1-5, with 7 bases matching TRBD1. Germline V gives CDR1 SNHLY, CDR2 FYNNEI. J was trimmed by 0 bases and V by 1 base; bases with no gene match: 9. The CDR3 sequence is 18 residues long.

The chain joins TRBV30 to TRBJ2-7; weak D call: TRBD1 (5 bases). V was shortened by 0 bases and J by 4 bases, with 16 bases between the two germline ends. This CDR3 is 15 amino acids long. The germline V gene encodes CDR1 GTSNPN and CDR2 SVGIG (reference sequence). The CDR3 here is CAWSVHFGQGYEQYF. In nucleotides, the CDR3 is TGTGCCTGGAGTGTCCATTTTGGCCAGGGATACGAGCAGTACTTC.